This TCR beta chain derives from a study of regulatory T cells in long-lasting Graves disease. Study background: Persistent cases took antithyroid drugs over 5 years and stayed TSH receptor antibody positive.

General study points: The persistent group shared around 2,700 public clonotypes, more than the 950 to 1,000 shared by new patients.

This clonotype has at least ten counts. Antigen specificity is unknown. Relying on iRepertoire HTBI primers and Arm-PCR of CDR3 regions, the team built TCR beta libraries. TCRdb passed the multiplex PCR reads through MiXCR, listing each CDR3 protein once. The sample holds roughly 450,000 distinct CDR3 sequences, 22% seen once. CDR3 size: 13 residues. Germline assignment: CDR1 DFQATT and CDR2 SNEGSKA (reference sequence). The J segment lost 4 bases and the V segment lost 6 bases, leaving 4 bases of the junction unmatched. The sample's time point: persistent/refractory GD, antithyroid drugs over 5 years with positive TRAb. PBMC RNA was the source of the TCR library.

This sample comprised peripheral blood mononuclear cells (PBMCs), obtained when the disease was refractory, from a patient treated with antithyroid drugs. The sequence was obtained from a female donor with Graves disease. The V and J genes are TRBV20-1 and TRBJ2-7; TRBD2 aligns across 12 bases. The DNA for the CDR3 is TGCAGTGCACGACTAGCGGGAGTGTACGAGCAGTACTTC. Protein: CSARLAGVYEQYF.